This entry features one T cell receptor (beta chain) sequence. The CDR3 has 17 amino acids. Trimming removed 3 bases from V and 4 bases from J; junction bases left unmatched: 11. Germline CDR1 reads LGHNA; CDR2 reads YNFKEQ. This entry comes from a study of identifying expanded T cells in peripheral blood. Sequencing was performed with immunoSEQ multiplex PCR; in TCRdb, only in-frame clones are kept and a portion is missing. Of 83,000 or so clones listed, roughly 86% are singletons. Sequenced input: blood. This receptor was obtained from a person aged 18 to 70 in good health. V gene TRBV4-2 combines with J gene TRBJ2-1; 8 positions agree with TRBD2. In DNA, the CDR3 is TGTGCCAGCAGCCAGGATGCCCGCGGGAGGTTATACAATGAGCAGTTCTTC. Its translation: CASSQDARGRLYNEQFF.